The 7 T cell receptor beta chains reported below all come from one sample, sequenced in a study of cytomegalovirus exposure and HLA in healthy donors. PCR used 60 Vbeta primers and 13 Jbeta primers. Only in-frame clones appear in the TCRdb table, and some are missing; sequencing was by immunoSEQ multiplex PCR. The data show 80,000 to 100,000 clones, with around 73% seen just once and 1.2% held by the top ten. Sequenced: PBMCs. These receptors were obtained from a female donor in good health and CMV-seronegative.

The CDR3 reads CASSEGLQGGDTGELFF. CDR3 DNA: TGTGCCAGCAGTGAAGGGCTACAGGGGGGTGACACCGGGGAGCTGTTTTTT. The chain uses TRBV2 and TRBJ2-2, with TRBD1 identical over 8 bases. The length of the CDR3 is 17 residues. The J segment lost 3 bases and the V segment lost 1 base, leaving 7 bases of the junction unmatched. Germline CDR1 is SNHLY and CDR2 is FYNNEI.

The rearrangement links TRBV7-2 to TRBJ1-6, with 7 bases identical to TRBD1. CDR1 SGHTA and CDR2 FQGNSA come from the germline V gene. The ends lost 5 bases at V and 8 bases at J; junction bases unmatched: 6. The CDR3 spans 14 residues. CDR3 amino acids: CASSPYRGDSPLHF. In nucleotides, the CDR3 is TGTGCCAGCAGCCCATACAGGGGAGATTCACCCCTCCACTTT.

This chain links TRBV15 with TRBJ2-7, with D possibly TRBD2 on 5 matching bases. V lost 3 bases to trimming and J lost 3 bases, with 9 bases between them. The CDR3 has 13 residues. CDR1 is LNHNV, CDR2 YYDKDF, per germline (reference sequence). The CDR3 region is CATSSYSGYEQYF. The CDR3 nucleotides are TGTGCCACCAGCAGCTACAGCGGCTACGAGCAGTACTTC.

This chain links TRBV6-5 with TRBJ1-3, with a tentative D call TRBD1 (5 bases). V lost 6 bases and J 0 bases, leaving 9 bases between the germline ends. CDR3 size: 14 residues. Per the germline V gene, CDR1 is MNHEY and CDR2 is SVGAGI. The CDR3 loop is CASSLTDSGNTIYF. In DNA, the CDR3 is TGTGCCAGCAGCCTGACAGACTCTGGAAACACCATATATTTT.

This clone was seen a few times. This chain joins TRBV12-5 and TRBJ2-2, with TRBD2 identical over 12 bases. This CDR3 contains 21 residues. The V and J ends lost 0 bases and 4 bases, in that order; junction bases with no gene match: 15. Germline lookup yields CDR1 LGHNT and CDR2 FRNRAP. The CDR3 loop is CASGLVLPGLAGSSSTGELFF. CDR3 nucleotides: TGTGCTAGTGGTTTGGTCCTACCGGGACTAGCGGGTTCATCAAGCACCGGGGAGCTGTTTTTT.

The gene calls are TRBV5-6 and TRBJ2-2; TRBD2 matches at 7 bases. This CDR3 has 15 amino acids. The junction had 15 bases not matched to a gene; V was cut back by 4 bases and J by 12 bases. Germline CDR1 is SGHDT and CDR2 is YYEEEE. The DNA for the CDR3 is TGTGCCAGCAGCCCGTCGGGCGGGGGTGTAGGGAAGCTGTTTTTT. As protein: CASSPSGGGVGKLFF.

This chain joins TRBV6-1 and TRBJ2-2; 11 bases are shared with TRBD2. Germline assignment: CDR1 MNHNS and CDR2 SASEGT. This CDR3 has 17 amino acids. V lost 3 bases to trimming and J lost 4 bases; unmatched junction nucleotides: 7. CDR3 bases: TGTGCCAGCAGTGATTATGGGACTAGCGGAGGCACCGGGGAGCTGTTTTTT. Translating gives CASSDYGTSGGTGELFF.